This T cell receptor (beta chain) was sequenced during a study of blood T cell repertoires in COVID-19. Study as a whole: Sites in the United States, Italy and Spain provided acute and convalescent COVID-19 samples.

Profiled with immunoSEQ multiplex PCR; TCRdb holds only in-frame clones, not every one. The sample shows approximately 28,000 clones, 81% of them seen only once. By share, this clone counts as large. The CDR3 has 14 amino acids. The ends were cut back, 5 bases at V and 2 bases at J, with 11 bases in the middle. Germline lookup yields CDR1 WSHSY and CDR2 SAAADI. This sequence joins TRBV10-2 and TRBJ2-3; tentative D call: TRBD1 (5 bases). The sequenced sample was peripheral blood. The TCR comes from a woman aged 55-69 years with acute or convalescent COVID-19. CDR3 in amino acids: CASSPRQYTDTQYF. The CDR3 bases are TGCGCCAGCAGTCCCCGACAGTACACAGATACGCAGTATTTT.